This TCR beta chain was sequenced for a study of regulatory T cells in long-lasting Graves disease. Building the TCR beta libraries relied on iRepertoire HTBI primers, and CDR3 regions underwent Arm-PCR. One entry per CDR3 protein, called by TCRdb with MiXCR from the multiplex PCR reads. This sample carries more than 300,000 distinct CDR3 sequences, approximately 12% of them seen once, and the ten largest clones take 15% to 20%. Indicated time point: newly diagnosed GD, antithyroid drugs for less than 3 months. The authors made the TCR library using RNA they extracted from PBMCs. This sample was also put to use in a study of T cells in Graves' hyperthyroidism and ophthalmopathy. That paper notes: Progression to ophthalmopathy was predicted a median of 6.5 months early.

This receptor was taken from a woman aged 18-29 years with Graves disease. The sequenced sample was peripheral blood mononuclear cells (PBMCs), obtained at new diagnosis, from a patient treated with antithyroid drugs.

CDR3 DNA sequence: TGCAGTGCTAGCCCAGGCTACCCCTACAATGAGCAGTTCTTC. Its protein is CSASPGYPYNEQFF. The V gene is TRBV20-1, the J gene TRBJ2-1, with D unresolved. The CDR3 loop spans 14 amino acids. Germline CDR1 and CDR2: DFQATT and SNEGSKA (reference sequence). Trimming removed 3 bases from V and 2 bases from J, with 11 bases in between.